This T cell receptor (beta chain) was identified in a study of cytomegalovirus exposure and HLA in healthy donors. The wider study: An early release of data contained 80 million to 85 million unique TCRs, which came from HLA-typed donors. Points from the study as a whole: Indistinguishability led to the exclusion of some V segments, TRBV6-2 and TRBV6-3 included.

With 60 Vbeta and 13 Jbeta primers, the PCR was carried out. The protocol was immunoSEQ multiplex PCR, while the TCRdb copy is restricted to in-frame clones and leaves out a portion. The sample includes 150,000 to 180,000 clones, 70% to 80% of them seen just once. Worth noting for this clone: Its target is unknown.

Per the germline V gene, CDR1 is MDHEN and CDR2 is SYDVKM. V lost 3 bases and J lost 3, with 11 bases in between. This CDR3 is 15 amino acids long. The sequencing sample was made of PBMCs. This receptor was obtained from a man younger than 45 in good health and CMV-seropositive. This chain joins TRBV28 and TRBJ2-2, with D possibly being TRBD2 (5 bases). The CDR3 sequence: CASSFLREHTGELFF. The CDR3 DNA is TGTGCCAGCAGTTTCCTGAGGGAGCACACCGGGGAGCTGTTTTTT.